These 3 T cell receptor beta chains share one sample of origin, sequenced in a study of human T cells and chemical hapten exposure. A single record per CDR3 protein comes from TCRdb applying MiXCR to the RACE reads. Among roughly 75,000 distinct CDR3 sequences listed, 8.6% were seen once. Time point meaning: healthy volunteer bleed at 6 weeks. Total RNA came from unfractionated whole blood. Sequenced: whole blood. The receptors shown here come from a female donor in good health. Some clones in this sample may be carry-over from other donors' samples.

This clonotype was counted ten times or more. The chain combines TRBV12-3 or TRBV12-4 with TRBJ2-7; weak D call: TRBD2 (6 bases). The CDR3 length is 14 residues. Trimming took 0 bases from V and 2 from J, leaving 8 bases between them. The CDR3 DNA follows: TGTGCCAGCAGTTTAGCGGGCGGGGCCTACGAGCAGTACTTC. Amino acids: CASSLAGGAYEQYF.

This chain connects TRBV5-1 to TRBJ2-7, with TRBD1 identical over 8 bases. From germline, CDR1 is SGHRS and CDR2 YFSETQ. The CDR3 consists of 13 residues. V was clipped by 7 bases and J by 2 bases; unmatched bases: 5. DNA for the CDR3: TGCGCCAGCGGATCAGGGGGCCCCTACGAGCAGTACTTC. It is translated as CASGSGGPYEQYF.

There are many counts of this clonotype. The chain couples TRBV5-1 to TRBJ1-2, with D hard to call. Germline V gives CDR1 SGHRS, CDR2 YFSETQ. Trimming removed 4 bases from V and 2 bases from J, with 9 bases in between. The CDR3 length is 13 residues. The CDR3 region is CASSLRRNYGYTF. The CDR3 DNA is TGCGCCAGCAGCCTTAGACGGAACTATGGCTACACCTTC.